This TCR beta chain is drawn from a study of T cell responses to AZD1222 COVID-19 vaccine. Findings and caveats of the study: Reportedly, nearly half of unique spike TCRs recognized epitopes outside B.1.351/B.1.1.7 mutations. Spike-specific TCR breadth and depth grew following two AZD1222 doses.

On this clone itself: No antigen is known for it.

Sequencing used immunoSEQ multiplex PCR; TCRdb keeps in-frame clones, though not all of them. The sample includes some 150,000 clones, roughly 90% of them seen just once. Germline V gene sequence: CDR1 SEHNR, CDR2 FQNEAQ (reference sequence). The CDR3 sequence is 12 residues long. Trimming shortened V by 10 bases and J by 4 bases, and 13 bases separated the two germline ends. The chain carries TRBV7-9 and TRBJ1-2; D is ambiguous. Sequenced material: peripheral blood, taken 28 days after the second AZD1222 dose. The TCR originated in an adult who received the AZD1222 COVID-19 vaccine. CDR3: CAIKGFGYGYTF. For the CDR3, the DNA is TGTGCCATCAAGGGTTTCGGCTATGGCTACACCTTC. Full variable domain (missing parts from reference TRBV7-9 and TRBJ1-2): DTGVSQNPRHKITKRGQNVTFRCDPISEHNRLYWYRQTLGQGPEFLTYFQNEAQLEKSRLLSDRFSAERPKGSFSTLEIQRTEQGDSAMYLCAIKGFGYGYTFGSGTRLTVV.